What follows are 25 T cell receptor beta chains derived from one specimen sequenced in a study of cytomegalovirus exposure and HLA in healthy donors. The PCR was carried out with 60 Vbeta primers and 13 Jbeta primers. Libraries were prepared by immunoSEQ multiplex PCR; TCRdb keeps only in-frame clonotypes and omits some of them. The table lists about 120,000 clones, 7% to 9.5% of them singletons, with 6% to 7.5% in the top ten. Input material: PBMCs. The receptors derive from a woman aged 40-49 years in good health and CMV-seropositive.

The chain couples TRBV10-3 to TRBJ1-4, with D possibly matching TRBD1 (6 bases). This CDR3 has 17 residues. Trimming took off 2 bases at V and 6 bases at J, with 19 bases between the two ends. Germline V gene data show CDR1 as ENHRY and CDR2 as SYGVKD. The CDR3, as DNA: TGTGCCATCAGTGAGGCCCATAGGAGCGGGGGCGATGAAAAACTGTTTTTT. As protein: CAISEAHRSGGDEKLFF.

The table lists this clone with a few counts. The rearrangement joins TRBV5-4 to TRBJ1-4; 10 bases are a match to TRBD1. CDR3 size: 16 residues. V lost 3 bases and J lost 3; bases outside the gene matches: 5. The germline CDR1 and CDR2 sequences are SGHNT and YYREEE (reference sequence). CDR3 nucleotide sequence: TGTGCCAGCAGCTCGACAGGGGGCTCACCTAATGAAAAACTGTTTTTT. The encoded protein is CASSSTGGSPNEKLFF.

This chain links TRBV20-1 with TRBJ2-7, with no clear D. Trimming took off 3 bases at V and 6 bases at J, with 9 bases between the two ends. Germline assignment: CDR1 DFQATT and CDR2 SNEGSKA (reference sequence). CDR3 length equals 11 residues. The CDR3 sequence: CSARGLGEQYF. CDR3 DNA sequence: TGCAGTGCTAGGGGCCTGGGCGAGCAGTACTTC.

V usage is TRBV10-3 and J usage is TRBJ2-2, with 7 bases aligning to TRBD1. V was clipped by 4 bases and J by 0 bases; unmatched bases: 5. Germline lookup yields CDR1 ENHRY and CDR2 SYGVKD. There are 16 residues in the CDR3. The CDR3 DNA sequence: TGTGCCATCAGTGGAGCCGGGACAGCGAACACCGGGGAGCTGTTTTTT. The encoded protein is CAISGAGTANTGELFF.

The chain joins TRBV11-3 to TRBJ2-2; 8 positions match TRBD1. The CDR3 runs to 16 residues. The V gene end was trimmed by 6 bases and the J gene end by 5 bases; junction bases not matched to a gene: 11. The V gene's germline CDR1 is SGHNT and CDR2 YENEEA. The CDR3 reads CASSRRTGSTTGELFF. CDR3 DNA: TGTGCCAGCAGTCGAAGGACAGGGTCGACGACCGGGGAGCTGTTTTTT.

The chain couples TRBV4-2 to TRBJ1-2, with 12 bases lining up with TRBD1. The CDR3 has 15 amino acids. The V and J ends lost 5 bases and 4 bases, in that order; junction bases with no gene match: 5. Germline V lookup: CDR1 LGHNA, CDR2 YNFKEQ. CDR3 amino acids: CASSSGQGAGYGYTF. The DNA of the CDR3 is TGTGCCAGCAGCTCGGGACAGGGGGCAGGCTATGGCTACACCTTC.

There are a few counts of this clone. V usage is TRBV5-1 and J usage is TRBJ1-1, with TRBD1 as a possible D gene (5 bases). The CDR3 has 16 amino acids. The germline V and J ends were trimmed by 4 bases and 4 bases, with 20 bases remaining between them. Germline V gene data show CDR1 as SGHRS and CDR2 as YFSETQ. As DNA, the CDR3 is TGCGCCAGCAGCCACGTGGGGGGGGAGCGCGGCACTGAAGCTTTCTTT. This gives the protein CASSHVGGERGTEAFF.

This clone has a handful of counts. The chain has TRBV6-1 and TRBJ1-5, with 7 bases fitting TRBD1. CDR1 is MNHNS, CDR2 SASEGT, per germline. V shed 1 base and J 4 bases; nucleotides not matched to a gene: 4. This CDR3 comprises 15 residues. CDR3 coding DNA: TGTGCCAGCAGTGAAGGGGCAGGGGGAAATCAGCCCCAGCATTTT. The encoded protein is CASSEGAGGNQPQHF.

This clone appeared a few times. The rearrangement joins TRBV2 to TRBJ1-5; possible D gene TRBD1, 5 bases. CDR3 length: 14 residues. Germline values: CDR1 SNHLY, CDR2 FYNNEI. Trimming cost V 6 bases and J 1 base, with 10 bases left between them. CDR3 in DNA: TGTGCCAGCAGCAGGGCGAGGAGCAATCAGCCCCAGCATTTT. This encodes CASSRARSNQPQHF. Full variable domain (outside the CDR3, taken from reference TRBV2 and TRBJ1-5): EPEVTQTPSHQVTQMGQEVILRCVPISNHLYFYWYRQILGQKVEFLVSFYNNEISEKSEIFDDQFSVERPDGSNFTLKIRSTKLEDSAMYFCASSRARSNQPQHFGDGTRLSIL.

This clone showed up just a few times. The J gene is TRBJ1-5, the V gene TRBV28, with D maybe TRBD1 (6 bases). With 5 bases removed from V and 7 bases from J, the gap between germline ends came to 15 bases. Germline V gene lookup returns CDR1 MDHEN and CDR2 SYDVKM. CDR3 length: 14 residues. This CDR3 reads CASSTPTGQQPQHF. In DNA, the CDR3 is TGTGCCAGCAGTACCCCGACAGGACAGCAGCCCCAGCATTTT.

Here the CDR3 reads CASSPFEGGQETQYF. For the CDR3, the DNA is TGTGCCAGCTCCCCATTTGAGGGTGGGCAAGAGACCCAGTACTTC. The chain employs TRBV6-1 and TRBJ2-5, with D perhaps TRBD2 (5 bases). The V gene lost 8 bases and the J gene lost 2 bases, with 18 bases spanning the gap. The CDR3 totals 15 residues. Germline V gene sequence: CDR1 MNHNS, CDR2 SASEGT.

V is TRBV27 and J is TRBJ1-2, with D possibly matching TRBD1 (6 bases). The CDR3 has 12 amino acids. Germline loops: CDR1 MNHEY, CDR2 SMNVEV (reference sequence). V lost 6 bases, J lost 10 bases, and 15 bases lay in between. CDR3 sequence reads: CASSRLGGHYTF. The CDR3 nucleotides read TGTGCCAGCAGCCGGCTAGGGGGTCACTACACCTTC.

This CDR3 reads CASSPGLAGLFYNEQFF. CDR3 coding DNA: TGTGCCAGCAGTCCGGGACTAGCGGGGCTCTTTTACAATGAGCAGTTCTTC. V is TRBV27 and J is TRBJ2-1, with 13 bases matching TRBD2. V shed 5 bases, J shed 4 bases, and the junction held 8 bases outside the gene matches. Germline loops: CDR1 MNHEY, CDR2 SMNVEV (reference sequence). The CDR3 runs to 17 residues.

V is TRBV12-5 and J is TRBJ2-3; 12 nucleotides align to TRBD2. The CDR3 sequence is 15 residues long. Germline V CDR1 and CDR2: LGHNT, FRNRAP. Unmatched junction bases numbered 7, after V lost 7 bases and J lost 5 bases. The CDR3: CASVMTSGGGDTQYF. The CDR3 coding sequence is TGTGCTAGTGTCATGACTAGCGGGGGCGGAGATACGCAGTATTTT.

This clone has just a few counts. The chain employs TRBV6-1 and TRBJ1-6, with a weak D call TRBD1 (5 bases). The germline V and J ends were trimmed by 6 bases and 8 bases, with 14 bases remaining between them. Germline CDR1 MNHNS, CDR2 SASEGT. This CDR3 region has 14 residues. The chain's CDR3 is CASSQGPVDSPLHF. CDR3 DNA sequence: TGTGCCAGCAGCCAGGGTCCGGTGGATTCACCCCTCCACTTT.

This rearrangement joins TRBV5-6 to TRBJ1-5, with D tentatively TRBD1 (6 bases). The length of the CDR3 is 15 residues. Trimming stripped 0 bases from V and 1 base from J, with 8 bases between. The germline CDR1 and CDR2 sequences are SGHDT and YYEEEE. CDR3 in DNA: TGTGCCAGCAGCTTGGGGCAGGGGAGCAATCAGCCCCAGCATTTT. It yields the protein CASSLGQGSNQPQHF.

This clone was detected only a few times. The CDR3 sequence: CASRWEGGTEAFF. The CDR3 DNA is TGTGCCAGCAGATGGGAAGGGGGCACTGAAGCTTTCTTT. The rearrangement uses TRBV25-1 and TRBJ1-1, with D perhaps TRBD1 (6 bases). This CDR3 region has 13 residues. Trimming stripped 6 bases from V and 4 bases from J, with 12 bases between. Per germline, CDR1 MGHDK and CDR2 SYGVNS.

V usage is TRBV7-9 and J usage is TRBJ1-5, with 10 bases fitting TRBD1. In germline, CDR1 is SEHNR, CDR2 FQNEAQ (reference sequence). This CDR3 spans 16 amino acids. With V trimmed by 3 bases and J by 3 bases, 5 bases remained unmatched. The CDR3 DNA reads as TGTGCCAGCAGCTTCGGTGGGACAGGGGTCAATCAGCCCCAGCATTTT. Translation: CASSFGGTGVNQPQHF. Full variable domain (rest looked up from reference TRBV7-9 and TRBJ1-5): DTGVSQNPRHKITKRGQNVTFRCDPISEHNRLYWYRQTLGQGPEFLTYFQNEAQLEKSRLLSDRFSAERPKGSFSTLEIQRTEQGDSAMYLCASSFGGTGVNQPQHFGDGTRLSIL.

To note about this clone: One junction end does not reproduce the germline sequence, and a read error may be involved. The chain couples TRBV2 to TRBJ1-2, with a weak D call TRBD1 (6 bases). Germline CDR1 is SNHLY and CDR2 is FYNNEI. The CDR3 sequence is 16 residues long. The CDR3 is CASGRGLMGGAYGSTF. In DNA, the CDR3 is TGTGCCAGCGGCCGAGGCCTCATGGGGGGGGCGTATGGCTCCACCTTC.

The CDR3 DNA reads TGTGCCAGCTCACCGTTGGCTAGCGGGGGGGCCTACACAGATACGCAGTATTTT. Amino acid sequence: CASSPLASGGAYTDTQYF. The V gene is TRBV18, the J gene TRBJ2-3; the match to TRBD2 covers 12 bases. CDR1 is KGHSH, CDR2 LQKENI, per germline. The CDR3 runs to 18 residues. J was trimmed by 2 bases and V by 3 bases; bases with no gene match: 9.

The chain uses TRBV5-4 and TRBJ2-2; TRBD2 agrees at 15 bases. This CDR3 region has 18 residues. After removal of 2 bases from V and 5 bases from J, the junction contained 7 bases not matched to a gene. Germline V gene data show CDR1 as SGHNT and CDR2 as YYREEE (reference sequence). CDR3 DNA: TGTGCCAGCAGCTTTGGACTAGCGGGGGGGCCGCTAACCGGGGAGCTGTTTTTT. The encoded protein is CASSFGLAGGPLTGELFF.

This clone has just a few counts. CDR3 sequence: CASSYMTGGNDEQYF. CDR3 DNA: TGTGCCAGCAGCTATATGACAGGGGGCAACGACGAGCAGTACTTC. The chain recombines TRBV7-8 with TRBJ2-7; the match to TRBD1 covers 10 bases. J lost 5 bases, V lost 4 bases, and 8 bases had no gene match. Looked up from germline, CDR1 is SGHVS and CDR2 is FQNEAQ. The CDR3 sequence is 15 residues long. The whole variable domain, remainder taken from reference TRBV7-8 and TRBJ2-7, is GAGVSQSPRYKVAKRGQDVALRCDPISGHVSLFWYQQALGQGPEFLTYFQNEAQLDKSGLPSDRFFAERPEGSVSTLKIQRTQQEDSAVYLCASSYMTGGNDEQYFGPGTRLTVT.

The gene calls are TRBV2 and TRBJ1-5; 8 bases align to TRBD1. J gave up 4 bases and V 3 bases, and 8 bases lay outside the gene matches. Germline CDR1 SNHLY, CDR2 FYNNEI. The CDR3 spans 16 residues. This chain's CDR3 is CASSDGTGSSNQPQHF. CDR3 coding DNA: TGTGCCAGCAGTGATGGGACAGGTTCTAGTAATCAGCCCCAGCATTTT.

V is TRBV7-8 and J is TRBJ2-3; tentatively, D is TRBD2 (6 bases). Looked up from germline, CDR1 is SGHVS and CDR2 is FQNEAQ. V lost 1 base and J 0 bases, leaving 8 bases between the germline ends. This CDR3 is 15 amino acids long. CDR3: CASSLDAGSTDTQYF. Written as DNA, the CDR3 is TGTGCCAGCAGCTTAGACGCGGGAAGCACAGATACGCAGTATTTT.

The chain is built from TRBV10-3 and TRBJ1-1, with 7 nucleotides matching TRBD1. Germline loops: CDR1 ENHRY, CDR2 SYGVKD. This CDR3 is built from 14 residues. V dropped 5 bases and J dropped 7; count of bases not matched to a gene: 10. CDR3 protein: CAISTPTGRVEAFF. CDR3 in DNA: TGTGCCATCAGTACACCGACAGGGAGAGTTGAAGCTTTCTTT.